This TCR beta chain appears in the sequencing data of a study of T cell responses to AZD1222 COVID-19 vaccine. Only in-frame clones appear in the TCRdb table, and some are missing; sequencing was by immunoSEQ multiplex PCR. The sample shows about 150,000 clones, 90% of them seen only once. About this clone: Its matching antigen is unknown.

Regarding the study as a whole: Only after the peak T cell response were repertoires sampled. With two AZD1222 doses given, Spike-specific TCR breadth and depth both rose. A mostly white British donor set with more females was recruited, and clonal diversity was possibly underestimated.

Some second doses came at about 4 weeks and others at about 12 weeks; these were pooled. The CDR3 is made up of 15 amino acids. The germline CDR1 and CDR2 sequences are SGHAT and FQNNGV. Trimming took off 5 bases at V and 0 bases at J, with 14 bases between the two ends. The receptor's source is an adult who received the AZD1222 COVID-19 vaccine. This chain connects TRBV11-2 to TRBJ2-7, with D possibly TRBD1 on 6 matching bases. The sequences come from peripheral blood, collected 28 days after the second AZD1222 dose. The CDR3 nucleotides are TGTGCCAGCAGCCCCCTACAGGGACGCTCCTACGAGCAGTACTTC. Translated, it gives CASSPLQGRSYEQYF.